This T cell receptor (beta chain) originates from a study of T cells in Graves' hyperthyroidism and ophthalmopathy. General study points: Before onset, ophthalmopathy was predicted by the model a median roughly six months earlier.

RNA transcripts were the template for amplifying TCR beta CDR3 regions. The study used the HTBI primer set for a first-round RT-PCR of the TCR CDR3. From the multiplex PCR reads, TCRdb called clonotypes with MiXCR, one entry per CDR3 protein. The sample carries roughly 100,000 distinct CDR3 sequences, 40% to 50% recorded once. Concerning this clonotype itself: Its antigen remains unidentified.

Germline assignment: CDR1 SGHVS and CDR2 FNYEAQ. The CDR3 covers 13 residues. Trimming took 5 bases from V and 4 from J, leaving 11 bases between them. This sequence joins TRBV7-6 and TRBJ2-5, with D maybe TRBD2 (5 bases). The sequenced sample was blood. This TCR was sampled from a man between 35 and 55 years old with Graves' hyperthyroidism. This chain's CDR3 is CASSTAGGETQYF. DNA of the CDR3: TGTGCCAGCAGCACCGCGGGCGGAGAGACCCAGTACTTC.